A selection of T cell receptor beta chains follows, all from one sample in a study of identical twins. TCRdb re-derived calls from the 5' RACE reads in MiXCR, one entry per CDR3 protein. The sample includes about 390,000 distinct CDR3 sequences, approximately 8.8% of them seen just once. The sample was naive T cells sorted from blood. The receptors originated from a woman between 45 and 65 years old in good health. The CDR3 runs from the conserved cysteine through the conserved F or W. A D gene is named only where the DNA matches it firmly. Clone size is given for some rows only: seen once, a few or many times, or a class if the clone is expanded.

clone size: .; D gene: .; V gene: TRBV3-1; J gene: TRBJ1-5; CDR3 DNA: TGTGCCAGCAGCGAAGCAGGGGGCAATCAGCCCCAGCATTTT; CDR3 protein: CASSEAGGNQPQHF
clone size: .; D gene: .; V gene: TRBV11-2; J gene: TRBJ2-7; CDR3 DNA: TGTGCCAGCAGCCAGCCACTTACAGAGCAGTACTTC; CDR3 protein: CASSQPLTEQYF
clone size: many; D gene: .; V gene: TRBV20-1; J gene: TRBJ2-1; CDR3 DNA: TGCAGTGCTAGTCATCTCAATGAGCAGTTCTTC; CDR3 protein: CSASHLNEQFF
clone size: few; D gene: TRBD1; V gene: TRBV20-1; J gene: TRBJ1-2; CDR3 DNA: TGCAGTGCTAGAGTTACAGGGGTGGAAGTTGGCTACACCTTC; CDR3 protein: CSARVTGVEVGYTF
clone size: .; D gene: .; V gene: TRBV12-3/TRBV12-4; J gene: TRBJ1-5; CDR3 DNA: TGTGCCAGCACCCTAGGGGGGGACTACCAGCCCCAGCATTTT; CDR3 protein: CASTLGGDYQPQHF
clone size: few; D gene: .; V gene: TRBV19; J gene: TRBJ2-2; CDR3 DNA: TGTGCCAGTAAGCGAGGGGAAGGCGGGGAGCTGTTTTTT; CDR3 protein: CASKRGEGGELFF
clone size: .; D gene: .; V gene: TRBV16; J gene: TRBJ2-7; CDR3 DNA: TGTGCCAGCAGCCAAGGGATGGGGCTCTATCGGGAGCAGTACTTC; CDR3 protein: CASSQGMGLYREQYF
clone size: .; D gene: .; V gene: TRBV10-2; J gene: TRBJ2-5; CDR3 DNA: TGCGCCAGCATTCCTTGGGGGTCTGTAGAGACCCAGTACTTC; CDR3 protein: CASIPWGSVETQYF
clone size: many; D gene: TRBD1; V gene: TRBV12-3/TRBV12-4; J gene: TRBJ1-1; CDR3 DNA: TGTGCCAGCCGAGGGGGCGCCGACACTGAAGCTTTCTTT; CDR3 protein: CASRGGADTEAFF
clone size: .; D gene: TRBD1; V gene: TRBV3-1; J gene: TRBJ2-1; CDR3 DNA: TGTGCCAGCAGTCCGGACAGGGGCTACTTCAATGAGCTGTTCTTC; CDR3 protein: CASSPDRGYFNELFF
clone size: few; D gene: .; V gene: TRBV19; J gene: TRBJ2-7; CDR3 DNA: TGTGCCAGTAGTATCGTAACAGGCCGAGGCTACGAGCAGTACTTC; CDR3 protein: CASSIVTGRGYEQYF
clone size: few; D gene: TRBD2; V gene: TRBV18; J gene: TRBJ2-1; CDR3 DNA: TGTGCCAGCTCACCCCGGACTAGCGCGACCTACAATGAGCAGTTCTTC; CDR3 protein: CASSPRTSATYNEQFF
clone size: few; D gene: TRBD2; V gene: TRBV11-2; J gene: TRBJ2-1; CDR3 DNA: TGTGCCAGCAGCTCACGGGCTAGCGGGAGTTACAATGAGCAGTTCTTC; CDR3 protein: CASSSRASGSYNEQFF
clone size: .; D gene: TRBD1; V gene: TRBV4-1; J gene: TRBJ2-3; CDR3 DNA: TGCGCCAGCAGCCCGACCGGGACAGGGTTAATAGATACGCAGTATTTT; CDR3 protein: CASSPTGTGLIDTQYF
clone size: many; D gene: TRBD1; V gene: TRBV5-1; J gene: TRBJ2-7; CDR3 DNA: TGCGCCAGCAGCTTAGGGACAGACTACGAGCAGTACTTC; CDR3 protein: CASSLGTDYEQYF
clone size: few; D gene: TRBD2; V gene: TRBV19; J gene: TRBJ2-7; CDR3 DNA: TGTGCCAGTAGTCCCCGGACGGGACTAGCCTTCTACAGCTCCTACGAGCAGTACTTC; CDR3 protein: CASSPRTGLAFYSSYEQYF
clone size: .; D gene: .; V gene: TRBV5-1; J gene: TRBJ2-7; CDR3 DNA: TGCGCCAGCAGCTTGGGCCTACTATCGTACTTC; CDR3 protein: CASSLGLLSYF
clone size: .; D gene: .; V gene: TRBV20-1; J gene: TRBJ1-5; CDR3 DNA: TGCAGTGCTAGACCACCCAGCGGCAGGCCCCAGCATTTT; CDR3 protein: CSARPPSGRPQHF
clone size: .; D gene: .; V gene: TRBV20-1; J gene: TRBJ2-1; CDR3 DNA: TGCAGTGCAATCGGATCGAGCTCCTACAATGAGCAGTTCTTC; CDR3 protein: CSAIGSSSYNEQFF
clone size: few; D gene: .; V gene: TRBV27; J gene: TRBJ2-4; CDR3 DNA: TGTGCCAGCACCCCACAATTCCCTGACATTCAGTACTTC; CDR3 protein: CASTPQFPDIQYF
clone size: .; D gene: .; V gene: TRBV18; J gene: TRBJ2-2; CDR3 DNA: TGTGCCAGCTCACCACGGGGGGCCCTGAACACCGGGGAGCTGTTTTTT; CDR3 protein: CASSPRGALNTGELFF
clone size: few; D gene: .; V gene: TRBV10-3; J gene: TRBJ2-1; CDR3 DNA: TGTGCCATCGCGGGTCGGAGTGAGCAGTTCTTC; CDR3 protein: CAIAGRSEQFF
clone size: few; D gene: TRBD1; V gene: TRBV6-6; J gene: TRBJ1-2; CDR3 DNA: TGTGCCAGCAGCGGACAGGGTGGGGACGATAACTATGGCTACACCTTC; CDR3 protein: CASSGQGGDDNYGYTF
clone size: .; D gene: .; V gene: TRBV14; J gene: TRBJ1-6; CDR3 DNA: TGTGCCAGCAGCCTCGGCGGGGTCGAGTTACCCCTCCACTTT; CDR3 protein: CASSLGGVELPLHF
clone size: .; D gene: TRBD2; V gene: TRBV15; J gene: TRBJ2-3; CDR3 DNA: TGTGCCACCAGCGGCCTACTTAGCGGGCCTATAAGCACAGATACGCAGTATTTT; CDR3 protein: CATSGLLSGPISTDTQYF
clone size: .; D gene: .; V gene: TRBV7-3; J gene: TRBJ2-1; CDR3 DNA: TGTGCCAGCAGCCTGGCTTCCGGGCGGATCGACAATGAGCAGTTCTTC; CDR3 protein: CASSLASGRIDNEQFF
clone size: many; D gene: TRBD2; V gene: TRBV19; J gene: TRBJ2-3; CDR3 DNA: TGTGCCAGCAGACTAGCGGGAGCGGGCACAGATACGCAGTATTTT; CDR3 protein: CASRLAGAGTDTQYF
clone size: .; D gene: .; V gene: TRBV11-2; J gene: TRBJ1-2; CDR3 DNA: TGTGCCAGCAGCCCCATTATTGGGACGTTGGGGGATGGCTACACCTTC; CDR3 protein: CASSPIIGTLGDGYTF
clone size: few; D gene: TRBD1; V gene: TRBV20-1; J gene: TRBJ2-7; CDR3 DNA: TGCAGTGCTAGAGGGGACAGTTCCTACGAGCAGTACTTC; CDR3 protein: CSARGDSSYEQYF
clone size: .; D gene: TRBD1; V gene: TRBV12-3/TRBV12-4; J gene: TRBJ2-4; CDR3 DNA: TGTGCCAGCAGCCCCCAGACAGGGGAGGATCAGTACTTC; CDR3 protein: CASSPQTGEDQYF
clone size: .; D gene: .; V gene: TRBV6-5; J gene: TRBJ2-1; CDR3 DNA: TGTGCCAGCAGTGGACTGGGGGGAACTCACAATGAGCAGTTCTTC; CDR3 protein: CASSGLGGTHNEQFF
clone size: .; D gene: .; V gene: TRBV29-1; J gene: TRBJ1-2; CDR3 DNA: TGCAGCGCCCTCAGGGCGGACTATGGCTACACCTTC; CDR3 protein: CSALRADYGYTF
clone size: few; D gene: .; V gene: TRBV4-1; J gene: TRBJ2-7; CDR3 DNA: TGCGCCAGCAGCCAAGCGGGTCTAAGCTCCTACGAGCAGTACTTC; CDR3 protein: CASSQAGLSSYEQYF
clone size: .; D gene: TRBD1; V gene: TRBV13; J gene: TRBJ2-6; CDR3 DNA: TGTGCCAGCAGCATACAGGGGACTGGGGCCAACGTCCTGACTTTC; CDR3 protein: CASSIQGTGANVLTF
clone size: many; D gene: .; V gene: TRBV12-3/TRBV12-4; J gene: TRBJ2-5; CDR3 DNA: TGTGCCAGCACCCCCCCCGGTGTCCAAGAGACCCAGTACTTC; CDR3 protein: CASTPPGVQETQYF
clone size: many; D gene: .; V gene: TRBV4-1; J gene: TRBJ1-4; CDR3 DNA: TGCGCCAGCAGCCAAGATTCTCGATCAGGGAATAGTCGGTTTACTAATGAAAAACTGTTTTTT; CDR3 protein: CASSQDSRSGNSRFTNEKLFF
clone size: .; D gene: TRBD2; V gene: TRBV5-1; J gene: TRBJ2-5; CDR3 DNA: TGCGCCAGCAGCCCTGGAGCGGGGCAGGGAGAGACCCAGTACTTC; CDR3 protein: CASSPGAGQGETQYF
clone size: .; D gene: .; V gene: TRBV20-1; J gene: TRBJ2-3; CDR3 DNA: TGCAGTGCTAGGGGGGGGACAGAAGGAGATACGCAGTATTTT; CDR3 protein: CSARGGTEGDTQYF
clone size: .; D gene: .; V gene: TRBV6-5; J gene: TRBJ1-1; CDR3 DNA: TGTGCCAGCAGTTACTCTTCTGTTCAGGGCCCGGTAGACGCTTTCTTT; CDR3 protein: CASSYSSVQGPVDAFF
clone size: many; D gene: .; V gene: TRBV2; J gene: TRBJ2-4; CDR3 DNA: TGTGCCAGCAAAAAGGGTTTAGCCAAAAACATTCAGTACTTC; CDR3 protein: CASKKGLAKNIQYF
clone size: few; D gene: .; V gene: TRBV29-1; J gene: TRBJ2-1; CDR3 DNA: TGCAGCGTTGATAGGTGGGACCCCCGTGCATACGATGAGCAGTTCTTC; CDR3 protein: CSVDRWDPRAYDEQFF
clone size: many; D gene: .; V gene: TRBV12-3/TRBV12-4; J gene: TRBJ1-1; CDR3 DNA: TGTGCCAGCAGTTTAGGGGCGGGGAACACTGAAGCTTTCTTT; CDR3 protein: CASSLGAGNTEAFF
clone size: many; D gene: TRBD2; V gene: TRBV29-1; J gene: TRBJ2-1; CDR3 DNA: TGCAGCGACCGGACAGCCGGGACTAGAGACAATGAGCAGTTCTTC; CDR3 protein: CSDRTAGTRDNEQFF
clone size: few; D gene: .; V gene: TRBV12-3/TRBV12-4; J gene: TRBJ2-3; CDR3 DNA: TGTGCCAGCAGCCAAGAATTGCCCCAGGGGACAGATACGCAGTATTTT; CDR3 protein: CASSQELPQGTDTQYF
clone size: few; D gene: .; V gene: TRBV3-1; J gene: TRBJ2-5; CDR3 DNA: TGTGCCAGCAGCCTAGTTCTGGGAGAGACCCAGTACTTC; CDR3 protein: CASSLVLGETQYF
clone size: few; D gene: TRBD2; V gene: TRBV29-1; J gene: TRBJ2-2; CDR3 DNA: TGCAGCGTTGCCCCGGGACTAAGAAACGCCGGGGAGCTGTTTTTT; CDR3 protein: CSVAPGLRNAGELFF
clone size: many; D gene: TRBD1; V gene: TRBV6-2/TRBV6-3; J gene: TRBJ2-4; CDR3 DNA: TGTGCCAGTACCCCGACAGGGGGCCGTTTGGGAGCCAAAAACATTCAGTACTTC; CDR3 protein: CASTPTGGRLGAKNIQYF
clone size: many; D gene: .; V gene: TRBV2; J gene: TRBJ2-1; CDR3 DNA: TGTGCCAGCAGTCAATCCGGGTCAGCCTACAATGAGCAGTTCTTC; CDR3 protein: CASSQSGSAYNEQFF
clone size: few; D gene: .; V gene: TRBV5-1; J gene: TRBJ2-2; CDR3 DNA: TGCGCCAGCAGCTTGGCTAAGGGCCCCACCGGGGAGCTGTTTTTT; CDR3 protein: CASSLAKGPTGELFF
clone size: many; D gene: .; V gene: TRBV20-1; J gene: TRBJ1-3; CDR3 DNA: TGCAGTGCTCACAGGGTCTCTGGAAACACCATATATTTT; CDR3 protein: CSAHRVSGNTIYF
clone size: many; D gene: .; V gene: TRBV30; J gene: TRBJ2-2; CDR3 DNA: TGTGCCTGGAGTGTAACCCTCCCTGGAACCGGGGAGCTGTTTTTT; CDR3 protein: CAWSVTLPGTGELFF
clone size: many; D gene: TRBD2; V gene: TRBV4-1; J gene: TRBJ2-7; CDR3 DNA: TGCGCCCTTTATCCCGGGCCTAGCGGATCCTACGAGCAGTACTTC; CDR3 protein: CALYPGPSGSYEQYF
clone size: many; D gene: TRBD1; V gene: TRBV29-1; J gene: TRBJ1-1; CDR3 DNA: TGCAGCGCGGGGGACAGGAACACTGAAGCTTTCTTT; CDR3 protein: CSAGDRNTEAFF
clone size: .; D gene: .; V gene: TRBV20-1; J gene: TRBJ2-5; CDR3 DNA: TGCAGTGCTAGAGATGCGCGGACTGTGGCGGGTGAAGAGACCCAGTACTTC; CDR3 protein: CSARDARTVAGEETQYF